This TCR beta chain came from a study of cytomegalovirus exposure and HLA in healthy donors. This CDR3 has 16 residues. Trimming removed 6 bases from V and 3 bases from J; junction bases left unmatched: 13. Germline values: CDR1 LGHNA, CDR2 YNFKEQ. Study results and limitations: For cytomegalovirus status, the classifier reportedly gave diagnoses with high specificity and sensitivity. Among TCR beta chains, those listed as cytomegalovirus-associated numbered some 160. Clusters of TCRs from the first cohort tended to co-occur in the 100 to 150 validation repertoires (as a later analysis found). Most TCR sequences were rare, but some public TCRs occurred in many donors.

Note on this clone: Its antigen remains unidentified.

Sequencing used immunoSEQ multiplex PCR; TCRdb keeps in-frame clones, though not all of them. The sample holds about 110,000 clones, approximately 89% seen once. Sequencing was done on a sample of PBMCs. The receptor's source is a woman younger than 30 in good health and CMV-seronegative. The chain has TRBV4-2 and TRBJ1-1, with 7 nucleotides matching TRBD1. DNA of the CDR3: TGTGCCAGCAGGCAACGGTCAGACAGGGTATACACTGAAGCTTTCTTT. It is translated as CASRQRSDRVYTEAFF.